Listed below are T cell receptor beta chains from one sample, sequenced in a study of T cells in Graves' hyperthyroidism and ophthalmopathy. TCRdb itself ran the multiplex PCR reads through MiXCR, one entry per CDR3 protein. The table records hundreds of thousands of distinct CDR3 sequences, about 16% of them present only once. Material for sequencing was blood. These receptor sequences come from a woman in her twenties or thirties with Graves' hyperthyroidism. Both conserved end residues are part of each CDR3. D genes are given only for firm matches. Only part of the rows carry a size: once, few, many, or a class if the clone is expanded.

D: TRBD2; J: TRBJ2-7; V: TRBV4-3; size: few; DNA: TGCGCCAGCAGCCCGGGACTAGGATTGGACGAGCAGTACTTC; CDR3: CASSPGLGLDEQYF
D: TRBD1; J: TRBJ1-2; V: TRBV6-1; size: -; DNA: TGTGCCAGCAGTGAGAGGACAGGTGGAGGCTACACCTTC; CDR3: CASSERTGGGYTF
D: -; J: TRBJ2-1; V: TRBV20-1; size: many; DNA: TGCAGTGCTCCGAAAGATGATAGCTCCTACAATGAGCAGTTCTTC; CDR3: CSAPKDDSSYNEQFF
D: -; J: TRBJ2-3; V: TRBV2; size: many; DNA: TGTGCCAGCAGTGAAGGGTGGGGGGATACGCAGTATTTT; CDR3: CASSEGWGDTQYF
D: TRBD1; J: TRBJ2-1; V: TRBV19; size: -; DNA: TGTGCCCGCCCGCCACGCCTGCGGTGGGACAGTGAGCAGTTCTTC; CDR3: CARPPRLRWDSEQFF
D: TRBD1; J: TRBJ1-2; V: TRBV28; size: few; DNA: TGTGCCAGCAGTCTCGGGACAGGGTTAAGGGGCTACACCTTC; CDR3: CASSLGTGLRGYTF
D: -; J: TRBJ1-2; V: TRBV7-2; size: many; DNA: TGTGCCAGCAGTTCGACATCAACCTATGGCTACACCTTC; CDR3: CASSSTSTYGYTF
D: -; J: TRBJ1-5; V: TRBV6-1; size: many; DNA: TGTGCCAGCAGTGAGAGACAGACACGCCATAGCAATCAGCCCCAGCATTTT; CDR3: CASSERQTRHSNQPQHF
D: TRBD2; J: TRBJ2-5; V: TRBV5-1; size: few; DNA: TGCGCCAGCAGCTGGGTCCTAGCGGGACAAGAGACCCAGTACTTC; CDR3: CASSWVLAGQETQYF
D: -; J: TRBJ2-3; V: TRBV3-1; size: few; DNA: TGTGCCAGCAGCCAAGAATCTCTAGTCCCCCTAGATACGCAGTATTTT; CDR3: CASSQESLVPLDTQYF
D: TRBD1; J: TRBJ2-3; V: TRBV12-3/TRBV12-4; size: many; DNA: TGTGCCAGCAGCCCCCGGGACAGGGTCGATACGCAGTATTTT; CDR3: CASSPRDRVDTQYF
D: -; J: TRBJ2-7; V: TRBV20-1; size: many; DNA: TGCAGTGCTAGAGGGGGGCTAGCGGACTCCTACGAGCAGTACTTC; CDR3: CSARGGLADSYEQYF
D: TRBD1; J: TRBJ1-5; V: TRBV12-3/TRBV12-4; size: few; DNA: TGTGCCAGCAGTCTGGACAGGCCGCGGCAGCCCCAGCATTTT; CDR3: CASSLDRPRQPQHF
D: -; J: TRBJ2-1; V: TRBV7-9; size: many; DNA: TGTGCCAGCGGTGGGCATGAGCAGTTCTTC; CDR3: CASGGHEQFF
D: -; J: TRBJ1-1; V: TRBV20-1; size: -; DNA: TGCAGTGCTAGCCCCGGAGGGGTAAAGAAAGAAGCTTTCTTT; CDR3: CSASPGGVKKEAFF
D: -; J: TRBJ1-5; V: TRBV6-1; size: -; DNA: TGTGCCATCGAGAGCGGAAGGGGCAATCAGCCCCAGCATTTT; CDR3: CAIESGRGNQPQHF
D: TRBD2; J: TRBJ2-1; V: TRBV5-1; size: few; DNA: TGCGCCAGCAGCCCGGGGGGGGAGTACGTCCATGAGCAGTTCTTC; CDR3: CASSPGGEYVHEQFF
D: -; J: TRBJ1-1; V: TRBV4-2; size: many; DNA: TGTGCCAGCAGCCAAGATCCAGTGTTTAACACTGAAGCTTTCTTT; CDR3: CASSQDPVFNTEAFF
D: -; J: TRBJ2-5; V: TRBV18; size: many; DNA: TGTGCCAGCTCCCCGGGACTGTACCAAGAGACCCAGTACTTC; CDR3: CASSPGLYQETQYF
D: -; J: TRBJ2-3; V: TRBV10-1; size: many; DNA: TGCGCCAGCAGTGAGTCCCGGGGTAGGGATACGCAGTATTTT; CDR3: CASSESRGRDTQYF
D: TRBD1; J: TRBJ2-7; V: TRBV12-3/TRBV12-4; size: many; DNA: TGTGCCAGCAGCCGCCGGGGACAGGGGGCTTACGAGCAGTACTTC; CDR3: CASSRRGQGAYEQYF
D: -; J: TRBJ2-6; V: TRBV20-1; size: few; DNA: TGCAGTGCTGCAGGAGGGGGCTCTGGGGCCAACGTCCTGACTTTC; CDR3: CSAAGGGSGANVLTF
D: -; J: TRBJ2-3; V: TRBV4-1; size: -; DNA: TGCGCCAGCAGCCAATGGGACGTTGGCACAGATACGCAGTATTTT; CDR3: CASSQWDVGTDTQYF
D: -; J: TRBJ2-7; V: TRBV6-1; size: many; DNA: TGTGCCAGCAGTGAAGCGTTAGGGGAGTCCTACGAGCAGTACTTC; CDR3: CASSEALGESYEQYF
D: -; J: TRBJ2-7; V: TRBV11-2; size: many; DNA: TGTGCCAGCAGCTTAGTGAATGGGGATTCCTACGAGCAGTACTTC; CDR3: CASSLVNGDSYEQYF
D: TRBD2; J: TRBJ2-1; V: TRBV24-1; size: -; DNA: TGTGCCACCAGTGGTACTAGCGGGAGTTCCTACAATGAGCAGTTCTTC; CDR3: CATSGTSGSSYNEQFF
D: -; J: TRBJ2-2; V: TRBV7-9; size: few; DNA: TGTGCCAGCAGCTTAGGTCCCCCCCCCGGAACCGGGGAGCTGTTTTTT; CDR3: CASSLGPPPGTGELFF
D: -; J: TRBJ2-3; V: TRBV15; size: -; DNA: TGTGCCACCAGCAGGTCCAGGGGAAGTACGGCGCAGTATTTT; CDR3: CATSRSRGSTAQYF
D: -; J: TRBJ2-7; V: TRBV28; size: many; DNA: TGTGCCAGCAGTCCCGGGACGGCCTACTACGAGCAGTACTTC; CDR3: CASSPGTAYYEQYF
D: TRBD2; J: TRBJ2-1; V: TRBV7-2; size: many; DNA: TGTGCCAGCAGCGTACCGACTAGCGGGCCATCCTCCTACAATGAGCAGTTCTTC; CDR3: CASSVPTSGPSSYNEQFF
D: -; J: TRBJ1-5; V: TRBV28; size: few; DNA: TGTGCCAGCAGTTTATCGTCAGACGGACAGCCCCAGCATTTT; CDR3: CASSLSSDGQPQHF
D: -; J: TRBJ2-3; V: TRBV7-3; size: many; DNA: TGTGCCAGCAGCTTAGGCCACCCGACAGATACGCAGTATTTT; CDR3: CASSLGHPTDTQYF
D: -; J: TRBJ1-1; V: TRBV5-1; size: many; DNA: TGCGCCAGCAGCTTGGACACGACGAACACTGAAGCTTTCTTT; CDR3: CASSLDTTNTEAFF
D: TRBD1; J: TRBJ1-1; V: TRBV2; size: few; DNA: TGTGCCAGCAAGGGGGCGGACACTGAAGCTTTCTTT; CDR3: CASKGADTEAFF
D: -; J: TRBJ1-5; V: TRBV5-8; size: -; DNA: TGTGCCAGCAGCTTGTACGCGTATAGCAATCAGCCCCAGCATTTT; CDR3: CASSLYAYSNQPQHF
D: TRBD1; J: TRBJ2-7; V: TRBV7-6; size: many; DNA: TGTGCCAGCAGCATATCCGGGACAGGGTCTGGCGAGCAGTACTTC; CDR3: CASSISGTGSGEQYF
D: -; J: TRBJ2-1; V: TRBV5-6; size: -; DNA: TGTGCCAGCAGCTTGGAATCGGGACAACCCCCCAATGAGCAGTTCTTC; CDR3: CASSLESGQPPNEQFF
D: TRBD2; J: TRBJ2-1; V: TRBV5-1; size: few; DNA: TGCGCCAGCAGCTTGGGACTAGCGGGAGGGAAGTCACATGAGCAGTTCTTC; CDR3: CASSLGLAGGKSHEQFF
D: TRBD1; J: TRBJ2-3; V: TRBV11-2; size: many; DNA: TGTGCCAGCAGCTTTGAGGGGGCGGTCTCAGATACGCAGTATTTT; CDR3: CASSFEGAVSDTQYF
D: -; J: TRBJ2-5; V: TRBV11-2; size: many; DNA: TGTGCCAGCAGCTTATATGGGGGCGCGGGGACCCAGTACTTC; CDR3: CASSLYGGAGTQYF
D: -; J: TRBJ2-1; V: TRBV2; size: many; DNA: TGTGCCAGCAGTGAAAACAATGAGCAGTTCTTC; CDR3: CASSENNEQFF
D: -; J: TRBJ2-2; V: TRBV12-3/TRBV12-4; size: few; DNA: TGTGCCAGCACCCCTCGCACCGGGGAGCTGTTTTTT; CDR3: CASTPRTGELFF
D: -; J: TRBJ2-2; V: TRBV20-1; size: few; DNA: TGCAGTGCTAGAGATGGGCAGGGGTTGGCCGGGGAGCTGTTTTTT; CDR3: CSARDGQGLAGELFF
D: -; J: TRBJ1-3; V: TRBV7-2; size: -; DNA: TGTGCCAGCACGAAAGGGTCCTGGGACACCATATATTTT; CDR3: CASTKGSWDTIYF
D: TRBD2; J: TRBJ2-7; V: TRBV30; size: -; DNA: TGTGCCTGGACTAGCGGGAACTCCTACGAGCAGTACTTC; CDR3: CAWTSGNSYEQYF
D: -; J: TRBJ2-7; V: TRBV6-1; size: many; DNA: TGTGCCAGCAGTTCCGGGACGGAATGGTACGAGCAGTACTTC; CDR3: CASSSGTEWYEQYF
D: TRBD1; J: TRBJ1-2; V: TRBV6-5; size: few; DNA: TGTGCCAGCAGTTACCGGGGGGACAGAACTAACTATGGCTACACCTTC; CDR3: CASSYRGDRTNYGYTF
D: -; J: TRBJ1-1; V: TRBV28; size: -; DNA: TGTGCCAGCAGTCCCCCCCAGAGTGAAGCTTTCTTT; CDR3: CASSPPQSEAFF
D: TRBD2; J: TRBJ2-7; V: TRBV4-3; size: few; DNA: TGCGCCAGCAGCCAATCAGCGGGAGGGAGGCGGTTTAGGCAGTACTTC; CDR3: CASSQSAGGRRFRQYF
D: -; J: TRBJ1-1; V: TRBV28; size: -; DNA: TGTGCCAGCAGTTTATATGGGACGGGGGTGAACACTGAAGCTTTCTTT; CDR3: CASSLYGTGVNTEAFF
D: -; J: TRBJ1-2; V: TRBV7-2; size: -; DNA: TGTGCCAGCAGCTCCGCCGCTAACTATGGCTACACCTTC; CDR3: CASSSAANYGYTF
D: -; J: TRBJ2-5; V: TRBV7-9; size: many; DNA: TGTGCCAGCAGCCAAGGAGTCCTTACACAAGAGACCCAGTACTTC; CDR3: CASSQGVLTQETQYF
D: TRBD2; J: TRBJ2-1; V: TRBV19; size: many; DNA: TGTGCCAGTAGTATAGAGGGGCTAGCGGGAGGTAATGAGCAGTTCTTC; CDR3: CASSIEGLAGGNEQFF
D: TRBD1; J: TRBJ2-7; V: TRBV18; size: few; DNA: TGTGCCAGCTCACCACCGACCGGACAGGGGGTTTACGAGCAGTACTTC; CDR3: CASSPPTGQGVYEQYF
D: TRBD1; J: TRBJ2-7; V: TRBV10-3; size: few; DNA: TGTGCCATCAGGACGGGACAGGCGTTTTCCGAGCAGTGCTTC; CDR3: CAIRTGQAFSEQCF
D: TRBD1; J: TRBJ1-5; V: TRBV2; size: many; DNA: TGTGCCAGCAATCGGGACAGGATGGGCAATCAGCCCCAGCATTTT; CDR3: CASNRDRMGNQPQHF
D: -; J: TRBJ1-5; V: TRBV28; size: many; DNA: TGTGCCAGCACCCAGCGGGCCGGACTATATCAGCCCCAGCATTTT; CDR3: CASTQRAGLYQPQHF
D: TRBD1; J: TRBJ1-1; V: TRBV13; size: few; DNA: TGTGCCAGCACTCCCTCCCTCCGGGACAGGGGAAGGCACACTGAAGCTTTCTTT; CDR3: CASTPSLRDRGRHTEAFF
D: -; J: TRBJ2-7; V: TRBV20-1; size: -; DNA: TGCAGTGCTAGAATCGCGGGGAACTACGAGCAGTACTTC; CDR3: CSARIAGNYEQYF